These 21 T cell receptor beta chains came from one sample sequenced in a study of blood T cell repertoires in COVID-19 (dated by TCRdb to the early 2020s). Libraries were constructed by the immunoSEQ multiplex PCR assay. Sourced from immuneACCESS, this table was stored by TCRdb with only in-frame sequences that have V and J called. A share of the clones is absent; for the studies checked, an unresolved V gene accounts for under half, and the remainder has no known explanation. The sample table holds 120,000 to 150,000 clones, of which roughly 84% were seen once. Together, the top ten hold roughly 8.7% of the sample. Input material: peripheral blood. Receptors were obtained from a man aged 25-45 years with COVID-19, enrolled during active disease.

The V gene is TRBV18, the J gene TRBJ2-3; no reliable D call. Germline CDR1 KGHSH, CDR2 LQKENI. Trimming took off 5 bases at V and 0 bases at J, with 12 bases between the two ends. This CDR3 comprises 15 residues. DNA of the CDR3: TGTGCCAGCTCATTTTTCTCCGGGAGCACAGATACGCAGTATTTT. Translated, it gives CASSFFSGSTDTQYF.

The chain joins TRBV15 to TRBJ2-3; 11 bases agree with TRBD2. CDR1 and CDR2 from the germline V gene are LNHNV and YYDKDF (reference sequence). J gave up 0 bases and V 5 bases, and 4 bases lay outside the gene matches. The CDR3 totals 16 residues. This CDR3 is CATSAGTSGSTDTQYF. In DNA, the CDR3 is TGTGCCACCAGCGCCGGGACTAGCGGAAGCACAGATACGCAGTATTTT.

This rearrangement joins TRBV3-1 (or the pseudogene TRBV3-2) to TRBJ2-1, with unresolved D. The germline V and J ends were trimmed by 7 bases and 4 bases, with 14 bases remaining between them. The germline V gene has CDR1 LGHDT and CDR2 YNNKEL (reference sequence). The CDR3 extends over 14 amino acids. CDR3 in amino acids: CASTPYRGYNEQFF. CDR3 coding DNA: TGTGCCAGCACCCCCTACCGAGGATACAATGAGCAGTTCTTC.

V and J are TRBV28 and TRBJ1-1; D is unresolved. The CDR3 spans 15 residues. The V and J ends lost 6 bases and 5 bases respectively, with 19 bases between them. The germline gives CDR1 MDHEN, CDR2 SYDVKM. This CDR3 is CASRYFGRSETEAFF. DNA for the CDR3: TGTGCCAGCAGATATTTTGGAAGGTCGGAGACTGAAGCTTTCTTT. Using reference TRBV28 and TRBJ1-1 for the parts outside the CDR3, the full variable domain is DVKVTQSSRYLVKRTGEKVFLECVQDMDHENMFWYRQDPGLGLRLIYFSYDVKMKEKGDIPEGYSVSREKKERFSLILESASTNQTSMYLCASRYFGRSETEAFFGQGTRLTVV.

The J gene is TRBJ2-7, the V gene TRBV21-1; no DNA check was done on the table's D call, TRBD1. TRBV21-1 is an annotated pseudogene. The CDR3 is 18 residues long. CDR3 in amino acids: CASSNRDRGLQEDYEQYF. CDR3 bases: TGTGCCAGCAGCAACCGGGACAGGGGCCTCCAGGAGGACTACGAGCAGTACTTC.

The chain is built from TRBV6-6 and TRBJ2-7, with 8 positions matching TRBD1. J gave up 4 bases and V 7 bases, and 9 bases lay outside the gene matches. Germline V gives CDR1 MNHNY, CDR2 SVGAGI (reference sequence). The CDR3 consists of 14 residues. CDR3 loop: CASTLDRGGYEQYF. The DNA for the CDR3 is TGTGCCAGCACTTTAGACAGGGGAGGTTACGAGCAGTACTTC.

This sequence joins TRBV10-2 and TRBJ2-7, with 8 bases matching TRBD1. The CDR3 sequence is 14 residues long. J was trimmed by 5 bases and V by 3 bases; bases with no gene match: 6. Germline V lookup: CDR1 WSHSY, CDR2 SAAADI. The CDR3 DNA reads as TGCGCCAGCAGTGATTTGGACAGGGTCCACGAGCAGTACTTC. The encoded protein is CASSDLDRVHEQYF.

The table lists this clone with a count of one. The chain employs TRBV27 and TRBJ2-3, with 14 positions matching TRBD2. Looked up from germline, CDR1 is MNHEY and CDR2 is SMNVEV (reference sequence). The trim removed 5 bases at V and 6 bases at J, leaving 10 bases unmatched. CDR3 length: 17 residues. CDR3 in amino acids: CASSVTGTSGSIDTQYF. CDR3 nucleotides: TGTGCCAGCAGTGTAACCGGGACTAGCGGGAGTATTGATACGCAGTATTTT.

J is TRBJ2-7 and V is TRBV7-9; TRBD1 agrees at 12 bases. CDR1 is SEHNR, CDR2 FQNEAQ, per germline (reference sequence). This CDR3 region has 16 residues. J lost 7 bases, V lost 5 bases, and 12 bases had no gene match. CDR3 sequence: CASSAQRGQGAGEQYF. The DNA of the CDR3 is TGTGCCAGCAGCGCGCAAAGGGGACAGGGGGCTGGTGAGCAGTACTTC.

The rearrangement joins TRBV12-3 or TRBV12-4 to TRBJ1-5; D ambiguous. There are 12 residues in the CDR3. The V end lost 8 bases, the J end lost 4 bases, and 9 bases lay between the germline ends. Written as DNA, the CDR3 is TGTGCCAGCGCCGGGTGGAATCAGCCCCAGCATTTT. The encoded protein is CASAGWNQPQHF.

V usage is TRBV27 and J usage is TRBJ2-7; 11 bases are a match to TRBD1. The J segment lost 0 bases and the V segment lost 4 bases, leaving 8 bases of the junction unmatched. CDR3 length equals 17 residues. In germline, CDR1 is MNHEY, CDR2 SMNVEV (reference sequence). The CDR3 sequence: CASSSRDRGFDSYEQYF. As DNA, the CDR3 is TGTGCCAGCAGTTCCCGGGACAGGGGGTTCGACTCCTACGAGCAGTACTTC.

V usage is TRBV19 and J usage is TRBJ2-7; tentatively, D is TRBD1 (6 bases). The germline V gene encodes CDR1 LNHDA and CDR2 SQIVND (reference sequence). CDR3 size: 11 residues. The V end lost 9 bases, the J end lost 5 bases, and 11 bases lay between the germline ends. The CDR3 region has the DNA TGTGCCAGCTCAAGGGGGAACGAGCAGTACTTC. This gives the protein CASSRGNEQYF.

In this sample, this clone turned up a few times. The genes are TRBV6-4 and TRBJ2-3, with D maybe TRBD2 (6 bases). CDR1 is MRHNA and CDR2 is SNTAGT in the germline V gene. The CDR3 consists of 15 residues. V shed 2 bases and J shed 0 bases, with 9 bases lying between them. For the CDR3, the DNA is TGTGCCAGCAGTGACGGCGCGGGGAGCACAGATACGCAGTATTTT. Amino acid sequence: CASSDGAGSTDTQYF.

The chain employs TRBV9 and TRBJ2-2, with 13 positions matching TRBD2. The CDR3 is 16 amino acids. J lost 6 bases, V lost 3 bases, and 5 bases had no gene match. Germline V gives CDR1 SGDLS, CDR2 YYNGEE. The CDR3 DNA reads TGTGCCAGCAGCGGGGGGACTAGCGGGATGGCCGGGGAGCTGTTTTTT. It is translated as CASSGGTSGMAGELFF.

This chain uses TRBV10-3 with TRBJ2-5; 10 bases match TRBD1. The germline gives CDR1 ENHRY, CDR2 SYGVKD. CDR3 size: 15 residues. Trimming removed 5 bases from V and 4 bases from J; junction bases left unmatched: 7. The CDR3 here is CAISPGGQGRETQYF. In nucleotides, the CDR3 is TGTGCCATCAGTCCCGGGGGACAGGGGCGAGAGACCCAGTACTTC.

To note about this clone: The junction departs from the called germline gene at one end, perhaps through a read error. The chain recombines TRBV4-1 with TRBJ1-5; TRBD1 matches 10 bases. This CDR3 has 16 amino acids. Germline loops: CDR1 MGHRA, CDR2 YSYEKL. The CDR3 sequence is CASTQEGTGANQPQHF. CDR3 DNA sequence: TGCGCCAGCACCCAAGAGGGGACAGGGGCCAATCAGCCCCAGCATTTT.

This clone was seen only once. The chain joins TRBV12-5 to TRBJ2-5, with a possible D match to TRBD2 (5 bases). The CDR3 runs to 14 residues. The germline V and J ends were trimmed by 1 base and 5 bases, with 11 bases remaining between them. Germline V gives CDR1 LGHNT, CDR2 FRNRAP. The CDR3 loop is CASGLGGVGETQYF. The CDR3 bases are TGTGCTAGTGGTTTGGGGGGAGTGGGTGAGACCCAGTACTTC.

The chain employs TRBV28 and TRBJ2-7, with D possibly TRBD2 on 6 matching bases. The germline V and J ends were trimmed by 7 bases and 5 bases, with 24 bases remaining between them. The CDR3 is 16 residues long. From germline, CDR1 is MDHEN and CDR2 SYDVKM. In DNA form, the CDR3 reads TGTGCCAGCAATCCTAATATTGTGGTTGGAGGGGACGAGCAGTACTTC. It codes for CASNPNIVVGGDEQYF.

The CDR3 coding sequence is TGTGCCAGCAGTCGGGACAGCCTCGGAAACACCATATATTTT. Encoded protein: CASSRDSLGNTIYF. This sequence joins TRBV3-1 (or the pseudogene TRBV3-2) and TRBJ1-3; 7 nucleotides agree with TRBD1. Germline V gives CDR1 LGHDT, CDR2 YNNKEL (reference sequence). The junction had 6 bases not matched to a gene; V was cut back by 6 bases and J by 4 bases. The CDR3 sequence is 14 residues long.

This clone showed up just a few times. Germline and junction disagree at one end, which may indicate a read error. The V gene is TRBV13, the J gene TRBJ2-4; 13 bases agree with TRBD2. Germline V gene data show CDR1 as PRHDT and CDR2 as FYEKMQ (reference sequence). This CDR3 is 15 amino acids long. In DNA form, the CDR3 reads TGTGCCAGCAGCCTAGGACTAGCGGGAGAAAACATTCAGTACTTC. Translated, it gives CASSLGLAGENIQYF.

This clone has more than one count but fewer than ten. The CDR3 DNA reads TGTGCCAGCTCACCAAACTACGGGGGGGAGACCCAGTACTTC. Protein: CASSPNYGGETQYF. The chain is built from TRBV18 and TRBJ2-5, with 7 bases fitting TRBD2. Germline CDR1 is KGHSH and CDR2 is LQKENI. V lost 2 bases and J lost 5; bases outside the gene matches: 5. CDR3 length: 14 amino acids.